The 7 T cell receptor beta chains given below trace back to one sample, sequenced in a study of CD8 T cells in ankylosing spondylitis. TCRdb itself ran the 5' RACE reads through MiXCR, one entry per CDR3 protein. The sample has roughly 470,000 distinct CDR3 sequences; around 26% are singletons. The antigens of these receptors remain unknown. Study-wide findings and caveats: Blood of patients with ankylosing spondylitis appeared to be characterized by a TCR beta motif of roughly eight highly homologous variants.

The sequenced material came from blood, either unsorted or a sorted T cell fraction (not recorded which). Source of these receptors: a male donor with ankylosing spondylitis.

J is TRBJ2-5 and V is TRBV5-4; TRBD2 matches 13 bases. V lost 3 bases, J lost 5 bases, and 10 bases stayed unmatched. CDR1 and CDR2 from the germline V gene are SGHNT and YYREEE (reference sequence). The length of the CDR3 is 17 residues. The chain's CDR3 is CASSSGTSGTRRETQYF. The CDR3 bases are TGTGCCAGCAGCTCCGGGACTAGCGGGACCCGGCGGGAGACCCAGTACTTC.

This clonotype was observed a few times. This rearrangement joins TRBV29-1 to TRBJ2-1, with 9 nucleotides matching TRBD2. The CDR3 has 15 amino acids. Trimming took 3 bases from V and 1 from J; bases not matched to a gene: 4. The germline V gene encodes CDR1 SQVTM and CDR2 ANQGSEA. CDR3 protein: CSVEVAGASYNEQFF. The CDR3 nucleotides read TGCAGCGTTGAGGTAGCGGGAGCGTCCTACAATGAGCAGTTCTTC.

V gene TRBV10-3 combines with J gene TRBJ1-5, with a weak D call TRBD1 (6 bases). Germline assignment: CDR1 ENHRY and CDR2 SYGVKD. V dropped 4 bases and J dropped 0 bases, with 10 bases sitting between them. The length of the CDR3 is 15 residues. In DNA form, the CDR3 reads TGTGCCATCAGTGGGACAGACAATAGCAATCAGCCCCAGCATTTT. It codes for CAISGTDNSNQPQHF.

In its sample, this clonotype was seen a few times. The chain carries TRBV5-1 and TRBJ1-6; TRBD1 is a possible D gene (5 bases). The CDR3 is 14 amino acids. Deletions cut 0 bases from V and 8 bases from J, with 9 bases between. Germline assignment: CDR1 SGHRS and CDR2 YFSETQ. DNA for the CDR3: TGCGCCAGCAGCTTGGCAGGGAAACATTCACCCCTCCACTTT. Translation gives CASSLAGKHSPLHF.

This clonotype was observed a few times. The V call is TRBV5-1, the J call TRBJ2-7; no definite D call. The germline V and J ends were trimmed by 0 bases and 2 bases, with 9 bases remaining between them. Germline V CDR1 and CDR2: SGHRS, YFSETQ. CDR3 length equals 14 residues. The CDR3 sequence: CASSLAQTTYEQYF. CDR3 nucleotide sequence: TGCGCCAGCAGCTTGGCCCAGACCACCTACGAGCAGTACTTC. The whole variable domain, remainder taken from reference TRBV5-1 and TRBJ2-7, is KAGVTQTPRYLIKTRGQQVTLSCSPISGHRSVSWYQQTPGQGLQFLFEYFSETQRNKGNFPGRFSGRQFSNSRSEMNVSTLELGDSALYLCASSLAQTTYEQYFGPGTRLTVT.

This clonotype appeared once. The rearrangement joins TRBV10-3 to TRBJ2-3; no definite D call. CDR3 length: 12 residues. The germline CDR1 and CDR2 sequences are ENHRY and SYGVKD. Trimming took 7 bases from V and 2 from J, leaving 7 bases between them. In DNA form, the CDR3 reads TGTGCCATCAAGGCGGACACAGATACGCAGTATTTT. Its protein is CAIKADTDTQYF.

In DNA form, the CDR3 reads TGTGCCAGCAGCTTAGAAGGGACAGTGTGGAATGAGCAGTTCTTC. It translates to CASSLEGTVWNEQFF. This sequence joins TRBV7-2 and TRBJ2-1; 7 nucleotides line up with TRBD1. CDR1 and CDR2 (germline): SGHTA, FQGNSA. This CDR3 is built from 15 residues. The junction had 7 bases not matched to a gene; V was cut back by 1 base and J by 7 bases.